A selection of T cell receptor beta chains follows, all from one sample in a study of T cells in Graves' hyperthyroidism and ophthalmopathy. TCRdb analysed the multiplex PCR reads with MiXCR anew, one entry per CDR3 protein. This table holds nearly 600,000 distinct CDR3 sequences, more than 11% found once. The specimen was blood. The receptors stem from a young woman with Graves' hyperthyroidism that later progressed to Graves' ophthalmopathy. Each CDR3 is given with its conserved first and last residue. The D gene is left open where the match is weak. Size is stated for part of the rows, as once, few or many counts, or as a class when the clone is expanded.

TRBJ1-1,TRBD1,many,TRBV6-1,TGTGCCAGCAGTGGACCAGGGACAGGGGAAGCGGGCACTGAAGCTTTCTTT,CASSGPGTGEAGTEAFF
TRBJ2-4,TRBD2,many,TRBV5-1,TGCGCCAGCAGTCTTCAGGTAGCGGGAGGGCCGAACATTCAGTACTTC,CASSLQVAGGPNIQYF
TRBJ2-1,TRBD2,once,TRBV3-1,TGTGCCAGCAGCCAAGGCTTTGGAGGGAGCGGGAGGGGCGGTGAGCAGTTCTTC,CASSQGFGGSGRGGEQFF
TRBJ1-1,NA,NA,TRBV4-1,TGCGCCAGCAGCCGAGATTTCTTTAGGCTGAACACTGAAGCTTTCTTT,CASSRDFFRLNTEAFF
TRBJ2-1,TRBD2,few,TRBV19,TGTGCCAGTAAAGGACTAGCGGGCACAATTAGGGGCAATGAGCAGTTCTTC,CASKGLAGTIRGNEQFF
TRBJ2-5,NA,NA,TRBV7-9,TGTGTCAGCAGCTTAAGTTTTAGTCAAGAGACCCAGTACTTC,CVSSLSFSQETQYF
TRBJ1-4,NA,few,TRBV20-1,TGCAGTGCCACAGGGTTAGAGGAAAAACTGTTTTTT,CSATGLEEKLFF
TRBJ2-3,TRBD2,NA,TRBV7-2,TGTGCCAGCAGCTTAACGAGACTAGCGGGAGCAAGTACGCAGTATTTT,CASSLTRLAGASTQYF
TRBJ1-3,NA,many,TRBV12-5,TGTGCTAGTGGTTTGGTACTAGGGACCCGATTTCCTGGAAACACCATATATTTT,CASGLVLGTRFPGNTIYF
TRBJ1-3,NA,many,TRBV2,TGTGCCAGCAGTTGGACGGTAACTGGAAACACCATATATTTT,CASSWTVTGNTIYF
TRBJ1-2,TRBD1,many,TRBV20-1,TGCAGTGCACCGGGACAGGGGGCAGGTGGCTACACCTTC,CSAPGQGAGGYTF
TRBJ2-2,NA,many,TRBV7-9,TGTGCCAGCAGCTTATCCCGCAACACCGGGGAGCTGTTTTTT,CASSLSRNTGELFF
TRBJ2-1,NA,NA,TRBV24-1,TGTGCCACCAGTGATTTTACGGGAGAGTCCTACAATGAGCAGTTCTTC,CATSDFTGESYNEQFF
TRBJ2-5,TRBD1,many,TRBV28,TGTGCCAGCAGTTTAAGGACAGGGGGATATTCGGGAGAGACCCAGTACTTC,CASSLRTGGYSGETQYF
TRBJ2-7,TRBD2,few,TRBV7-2,TGTGCCAGCAGCTTACCCCGGGAGTCGACTAGCGGGACCTACGAGCAGTACTTC,CASSLPRESTSGTYEQYF
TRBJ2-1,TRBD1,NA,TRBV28,TGTGCCAGCACCAAGAGGACAGGGCGGAGAAACAATGAGCAGTTCTTC,CASTKRTGRRNNEQFF
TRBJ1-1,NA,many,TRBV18,TGTGCCAGCTCAGGGAATAGGGACACTGAAGCTTTCTTT,CASSGNRDTEAFF
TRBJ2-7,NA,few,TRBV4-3,TGCGCCAGCAGCCAAACGGGGTTGGGAAGAGAGCAGTACTTC,CASSQTGLGREQYF
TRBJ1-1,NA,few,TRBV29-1,TGCAGCGTTGAGGACTGGATTCCGAACACTGAAGCTTTCTTT,CSVEDWIPNTEAFF
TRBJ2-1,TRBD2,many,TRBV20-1,TGCAGTGCTAGAGATCGGAGACTAGCGGCAAGGGATGAGCAGTTCTTC,CSARDRRLAARDEQFF
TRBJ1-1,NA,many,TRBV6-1,TGTGCCAGCAGTCAAATGACAGGAAATATGAACACTGAAGCTTTCTTT,CASSQMTGNMNTEAFF
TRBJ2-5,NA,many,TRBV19,TGTGCCAGTAGTATTGGGCTCGAGACCCAGTACTTC,CASSIGLETQYF
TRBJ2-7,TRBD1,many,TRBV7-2,TGTGCCAGCAGCCTGACCTTGGACAGGGGTCGATACGAGCAGTACTTC,CASSLTLDRGRYEQYF
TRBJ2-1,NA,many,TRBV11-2,TGTGCCAGCAGCTTAGAGGCGGGCGACTCCTACAATGAGCAGTTCTTC,CASSLEAGDSYNEQFF
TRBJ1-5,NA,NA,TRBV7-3,TGTGCCAGCAGCTTAATGGGGGGGCCGGGTCAGCCCCAGCATTTT,CASSLMGGPGQPQHF
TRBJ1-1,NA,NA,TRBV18,TGTGCCAGCTCAATCGGACGGGCCTCTCCCCCTTTCTTT,CASSIGRASPPFF
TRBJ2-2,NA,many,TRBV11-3,TGTGCCAGCAGCTTAGTCGGGTCCCTTTCGGGCACCGGGGAGCTGTTTTTT,CASSLVGSLSGTGELFF
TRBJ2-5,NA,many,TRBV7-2,TGTGCCAGCCGCCCGGGGAGTCTGGAGACCCAGTACTTC,CASRPGSLETQYF
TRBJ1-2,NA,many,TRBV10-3,TGTGCCATCAGTGACCGAACAGGGCCCACTAACTATGGCTACACCTTC,CAISDRTGPTNYGYTF
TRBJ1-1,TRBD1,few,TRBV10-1,TGCGCCAGCAATACGGGACAGCCCGGCACTGAAGCTTTCTTT,CASNTGQPGTEAFF
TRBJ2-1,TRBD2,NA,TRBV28,TGTGCCACCAGGCGGGAGAAAGAAGCATCCTACAATGAGCAGTTCTTC,CATRREKEASYNEQFF
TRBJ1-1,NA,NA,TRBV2,TGTGCCAGCAGTGGTGTGGGAGTACGCGAGGCTTTCTTT,CASSGVGVREAFF
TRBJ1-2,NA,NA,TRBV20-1,TGCAGTGCGGGGCACACCTATGGCTACACCTTC,CSAGHTYGYTF
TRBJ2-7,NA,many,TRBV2,TGTGCCAGCCGCCGGGATGTTCCTTTTACCTACGAGCAGTACTTC,CASRRDVPFTYEQYF
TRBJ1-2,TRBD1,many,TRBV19,TGTGCCAGTAGTACCTCCGCCAGGGGGGCCAGCTATGGCTACACCTTC,CASSTSARGASYGYTF
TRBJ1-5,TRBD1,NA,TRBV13,TGTGCCAGCAGCGCGGGACAGGTTCAGCCCCAGCACTTT,CASSAGQVQPQHF
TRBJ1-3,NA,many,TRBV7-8,TGTGCCAGCAGCTTCCGGGCGAACTCTGGAAACACCATATATTTT,CASSFRANSGNTIYF
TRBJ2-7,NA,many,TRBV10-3,TGTGCCATCAACCGGGGTCCCTCCTACGAGCAGTACTTC,CAINRGPSYEQYF
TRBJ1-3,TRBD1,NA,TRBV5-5,TGTGCCAGCAGCTTTCAAGGGGGCGCGTCAGGAAACACCATATCTTTT,CASSFQGGASGNTISF
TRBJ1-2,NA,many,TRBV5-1,TGCGCCAGCAGCTTGGGAGGTTTTGGCTACACCTTC,CASSLGGFGYTF
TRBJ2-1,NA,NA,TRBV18,TGTGCCAGCTCGTCGGGTCCAACCTCCTACAATGGGCAGTTCTTC,CASSSGPTSYNGQFF
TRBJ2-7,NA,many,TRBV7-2,TGTGCCAGCAGCCCCCGACAGCGAACCTACGAGCAGTACTTC,CASSPRQRTYEQYF
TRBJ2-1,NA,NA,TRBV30,TGTGCCTGGATTGCGTGGAGAGGGTACTCTCACAATGAGCAGTTCTTC,CAWIAWRGYSHNEQFF
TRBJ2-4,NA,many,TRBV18,TGTGCCAGCTCCCCCCCCGGGACACCGAAAAACATTCAGTACTTC,CASSPPGTPKNIQYF
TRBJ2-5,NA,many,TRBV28,TGTGCCAGCAGTTACGGGTTTAACCAAGAGACCCAGTACTTC,CASSYGFNQETQYF
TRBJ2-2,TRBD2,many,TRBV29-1,TGCAGCGTTGTGGGACTAGCGGGGCTCGGCGGGGAGCTGTTTTTT,CSVVGLAGLGGELFF
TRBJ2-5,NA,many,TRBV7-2,TGTGCCACCGGGAACAGGGCCCACCAAGAGACCCAGTACTTC,CATGNRAHQETQYF
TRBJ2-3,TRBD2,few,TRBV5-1,TGCGCCAGCAGCACCGGACTAGCGGAGACCCGCACAGATACGCAGTATTTT,CASSTGLAETRTDTQYF
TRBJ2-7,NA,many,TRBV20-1,TGCAGTGCTAGAGATCCCGGCAGGGGTTCCTACGAGCAGTACTTC,CSARDPGRGSYEQYF
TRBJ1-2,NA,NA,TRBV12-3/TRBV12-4,TGTGCCAGCAGTCTGAGGCAGGCGGATGGCTACACCTTC,CASSLRQADGYTF
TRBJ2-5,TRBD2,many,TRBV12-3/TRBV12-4,TGTGCCAGCAGTCCCCGGACTAGCGCCCAAGAGACCCAGTACTTC,CASSPRTSAQETQYF
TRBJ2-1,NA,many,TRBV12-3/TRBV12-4,TGTGCCAGCAGTTTCATGGGCGATGAGCAGTTCTTC,CASSFMGDEQFF
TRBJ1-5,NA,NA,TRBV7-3,NA,CASSIPLRHLKISPSIF